This T cell receptor beta chain originates from a study of identical twins. CDR3 size: 14 residues. Between the trimmed V and J ends, which lost 3 bases and 7 bases, there was a span of 13 bases. Per the germline V gene, CDR1 is KGHSH and CDR2 is LQKENI. Each CDR3 protein gets one entry after TCRdb re-called the 5' RACE reads with MiXCR. Of 700,000 to 950,000 distinct CDR3 sequences in the sample, around an eighth were seen once. A further study also used this sample, focusing on yellow fever vaccine responses in identical twins.

The genes are TRBV18 and TRBJ2-1, with D unclear. Sequencing was carried out using PBMCs. The source of this sequence is a woman between 18 and 29 years old in good health. CDR3 DNA: TGTGCCAGCTCACCCCAGGAGTATGGAAATGAGCAGTTCTTC. Translating it yields CASSPQEYGNEQFF.